The sample holds a few counts of the clone carrying this TCR beta chain. Its antigen is currently unknown. This specimen comes from a study of blood T cells in healthy people across ages. Study observations and caveats: Strong correlation was found linking TCR beta diversity to naive T cell percentage. It was held that diversity estimates obtained from one million T cells represented underestimates.

Trimming took 4 bases from V and 0 from J, leaving 10 bases between them. The length of the CDR3 is 14 residues. In germline, CDR1 is MGHRA, CDR2 YSYEKL. Sample-barcoded 5' priming and a J-beta primer mix drove a second PCR of roughly 7 to 11 cycles. A template-switch adaptor that had 12 random nucleotides put a tag on each cDNA molecule. TCRdb processed the 5' RACE reads anew with MiXCR; each CDR3 protein has one entry. This table has roughly 900,000 distinct CDR3 sequences, approximately 49% appearing once. This receptor was obtained from a man under 40 in good health. The chain links TRBV4-1 to TRBJ2-7, with D perhaps matching TRBD2 (5 bases). The sequencing sample was made of blood. The CDR3 reads CASSPERTSYEQYF. The CDR3 nucleotides read TGCGCCAGCAGCCCCGAGCGGACCTCCTACGAGCAGTACTTC.